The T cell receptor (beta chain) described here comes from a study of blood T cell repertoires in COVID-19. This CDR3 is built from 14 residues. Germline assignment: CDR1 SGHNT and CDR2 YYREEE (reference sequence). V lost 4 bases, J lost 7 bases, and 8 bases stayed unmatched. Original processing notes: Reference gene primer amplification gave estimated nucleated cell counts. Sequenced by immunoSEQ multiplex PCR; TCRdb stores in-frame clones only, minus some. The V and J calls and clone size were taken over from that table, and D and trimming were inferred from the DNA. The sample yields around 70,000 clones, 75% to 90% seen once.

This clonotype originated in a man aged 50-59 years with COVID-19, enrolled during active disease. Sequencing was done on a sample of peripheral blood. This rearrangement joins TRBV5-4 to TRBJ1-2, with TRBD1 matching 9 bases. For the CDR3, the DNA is TGTGCCAGCAGCCCGGACAGGGGATTTGGTGGCTACACCTTC. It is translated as CASSPDRGFGGYTF.